The present T cell receptor beta chain was sequenced within a study of blood T cells in healthy people across ages. Combining a sample-barcoded 5' primer with a J-beta primer mix, a second PCR ran for roughly 6 to 12 cycles. A template-switch adaptor that had 12 random nucleotides put a tag on each cDNA molecule. From each sample, at least 2.5 million paired-end reads containing CDR3 were obtained. TCRdb called the 5' RACE reads again in MiXCR, with one record for every CDR3 protein. The table shows some 1.4 million distinct CDR3 sequences, with 42% occurring only once. This clonotype was recorded at least ten times. Per germline, CDR1 DFQATT and CDR2 SNEGSKA (reference sequence). The CDR3 covers 14 residues. V dropped 3 bases and J dropped 3 bases, with 15 bases sitting between them.

This chain uses TRBV20-1 with TRBJ2-7; TRBD1 might be the D (6 bases). The sample taken for sequencing was blood. The receptor was derived from a woman aged 18-30 years in good health. CDR3 region: CSARTLGGVYEQYF. CDR3 sequence (DNA): TGCAGTGCTAGGACTTTAGGGGGTGTCTACGAGCAGTACTTC.